This TCR beta chain was documented in a study of T cells in Graves' hyperthyroidism and ophthalmopathy. Background on the study: Peripheral blood was obtained at initial diagnosis, preceding any treatment. Overall study results and limits: From stable hyperthyroidism, ophthalmopathy was separated by a 13 V-J model.

This clonotype was found many times. The target antigen is unknown. The patients, who ranged from 18 to 65 in age, presented with newly diagnosed hyperthyroidism lasting under 2 months. Amplified regions were TCR beta CDR3 sequences from RNA transcripts. The primer set for the first-round RT-PCR of the TCR CDR3 was HTBI. TCRdb used MiXCR to reprocess the multiplex PCR reads, holding one entry per CDR3 protein. The sample gives a few hundred thousand distinct CDR3 sequences, over 11% of which show up once; 5% to 7% is in the top ten. After removal of 1 base from V and 4 bases from J, the junction contained 11 bases not matched to a gene. CDR1 MDHEN and CDR2 SYDVKM come from the germline V gene. The CDR3 spans 17 residues.

The source of this sequence is a woman aged 25 to 39 with Graves' hyperthyroidism that later progressed to Graves' ophthalmopathy. This rearrangement joins TRBV28 to TRBJ1-1, with 8 bases aligning to TRBD1. The material sequenced was blood. CDR3 protein: CASSLSVGGQVSTEAFF. Written as DNA, the CDR3 is TGTGCCAGCAGTTTATCGGTCGGGGGACAGGTGAGCACTGAAGCTTTCTTT.